The 21 T cell receptor beta chains presented below share a single source sample, sequenced in a study of blood T cell repertoires in COVID-19. Profiled with immunoSEQ multiplex PCR; TCRdb holds only in-frame clones, not every one. The sample shows under 150,000 clones, 70% to 90% of them seen only once. Source material: peripheral blood. Receptors originate from a woman aged 70-85 years who had recovered from COVID-19.

V is TRBV9 and J is TRBJ2-7, with D maybe TRBD2 (5 bases). CDR1 is SGDLS and CDR2 is YYNGEE in the germline V gene. V was clipped by 0 bases and J by 6 bases, with 16 bases between them. This CDR3 is built from 15 residues. The CDR3 loop is CASSVGGMLESEQYF. CDR3 coding DNA: TGTGCCAGCAGCGTAGGAGGGATGCTAGAATCCGAGCAGTACTTC. Drawing the rest from reference TRBV9 and TRBJ2-7, the complete variable domain is DSGVTQTPKHLITATGQRVTLRCSPRSGDLSVYWYQQSLDQGLQFLIQYYNGEERAKGNILERFSAQQFPDLHSELNLSSLELGDSALYFCASSVGGMLESEQYFGPGTRLTVT.

The chain couples TRBV18 to TRBJ2-1; 8 positions match TRBD2. The V gene's germline CDR1 is KGHSH and CDR2 LQKENI. This CDR3 has 17 residues. V dropped 0 bases and J dropped 8; count of bases not matched to a gene: 12. CDR3 sequence (DNA): TGTGCCAGCTCACCACCTCGGGCGGGGGGCGTCGCGGATGAGCAGTTCTTC. This encodes CASSPPRAGGVADEQFF. Based on the CDR3 plus reference TRBV18 and TRBJ2-1, the full variable domain is NAGVMQNPRHLVRRRGQEARLRCSPMKGHSHVYWYRQLPEEGLKFMVYLQKENIIDESGMPKERFSAEFPKEGPSILRIQQVVRGDSAAYFCASSPPRAGGVADEQFFGPGTRLTVL.

The genes are TRBV5-1 and TRBJ2-5, with a weak D call TRBD2 (5 bases). Germline V CDR1 and CDR2: SGHRS, YFSETQ. CDR3 length: 16 residues. The V end was cut by 7 bases, the J end by 2 bases, with 21 bases between. DNA for the CDR3: TGCGCCAGCGGCGTCGGCGGGTCAGTTCATCAAGAGACCCAGTACTTC. This codes for CASGVGGSVHQETQYF.

The chain employs TRBV19 and TRBJ2-5, with 10 bases identical to TRBD1. Germline V gene data show CDR1 as LNHDA and CDR2 as SQIVND (reference sequence). The CDR3 loop spans 14 amino acids. The trim removed 3 bases at V and 8 bases at J, leaving 6 bases unmatched. DNA for the CDR3: TGTGCCAGTAGTATCCCCAGGGACAGGGGAACCCAGTACTTC. Translation gives CASSIPRDRGTQYF.

This chain joins TRBV3-1 (or the pseudogene TRBV3-2) and TRBJ1-4; D is uncertain. V lost 1 base, J lost 7 bases, and 13 bases lay in between. Germline CDR1 LGHDT, CDR2 YNNKEL (reference sequence). The CDR3 has 15 residues. CDR3 in DNA: TGTGCCAGCAGCCAAGCTCTGGCACGGAGTGAAAAACTGTTTTTT. This codes for CASSQALARSEKLFF.

The chain carries TRBV3-1 (or the pseudogene TRBV3-2) and TRBJ1-1; no reliable D call. From germline, CDR1 is LGHDT and CDR2 YNNKEL (reference sequence). Trimming shortened V by 0 bases and J by 7 bases, and 9 bases separated the two germline ends. This CDR3 comprises 13 residues. For the CDR3, the DNA is TGTGCCAGCAGCCAAGATCCGGAGGGTGAAGCTTTCTTT. Amino acids: CASSQDPEGEAFF.

This clone has just one count. At one boundary the junction diverges from the germline segment, which might be a read error. V is TRBV2 and J is TRBJ2-7, with TRBD1 as a possible D gene (6 bases). The CDR3 is made up of 11 amino acids. CDR1 is SNHLY, CDR2 FYNNEI, per germline. CDR3: CASSDYRAMGF. DNA for the CDR3: TGTGCCAGCAGTGATTACAGGGCTATGGGCTTC.

This clone was observed a handful of times. The chain joins TRBV15 to TRBJ1-5, with D perhaps TRBD1 (6 bases). Germline-derived CDR1 and CDR2 are LNHNV and YYDKDF (reference sequence). Trimming shortened V by 1 base and J by 7 bases, and 17 bases separated the two germline ends. This CDR3 spans 16 amino acids. CDR3 sequence: CATSRVRGGQDQPQHF. The CDR3 DNA is TGTGCCACCAGCAGAGTCCGCGGGGGGCAAGACCAGCCCCAGCATTTT.

The chain recombines TRBV27 with TRBJ2-2; 10 bases line up with TRBD1. Germline CDR1 and CDR2: MNHEY and SMNVEV (reference sequence). The CDR3 extends over 17 amino acids. Losses at the gene ends were 5 bases for V and 5 bases for J; bases not matched to a gene: 11. The CDR3 reads CASSRVRQGAPTGELFF. For the CDR3, the DNA is TGTGCCAGCAGTAGGGTTCGACAGGGGGCGCCGACCGGGGAGCTGTTTTTT.

This clone was picked up one time. V gene TRBV11-3 combines with J gene TRBJ2-1, with D perhaps TRBD2 (6 bases). V was pared by 5 bases and J by 0 bases, with 11 bases between. Looked up from germline, CDR1 is SGHNT and CDR2 is YENEEA. The CDR3 runs 15 residues. CDR3 region: CASSGWGDSYNEQFF. The CDR3 DNA is TGTGCCAGCAGCGGGTGGGGGGACTCCTACAATGAGCAGTTCTTC. Together with reference TRBV11-3 and TRBJ2-1, the CDR3 gives the full variable domain: EAGVVQSPRYKIIEKKQPVAFWCNPISGHNTLYWYLQNLGQGPELLIRYENEEAVDDSQLPKDRFSAERLKGVDSTLKIQPAELGDSAVYLCASSGWGDSYNEQFFGPGTRLTVL.

This clone was seen a handful of times. Written as DNA, the CDR3 is TGCAGCGTGCCCCGGGTGGGAGCGGGGCCTAACAATGAGCAGTTCTTC. Protein: CSVPRVGAGPNNEQFF. The chain is built from TRBV29-1 and TRBJ2-1; 7 bases match TRBD2. The CDR3 has 16 amino acids. With V trimmed by 6 bases and J by 5 bases, 16 bases remained unmatched. Germline CDR1 reads SQVTM; CDR2 reads ANQGSEA.

A few counts support this clone. The chain couples TRBV7-2 to TRBJ1-2; D call uncertain. V was clipped by 1 base and J by 8 bases, with 11 bases between them. This CDR3 spans 13 amino acids. Germline CDR1 reads SGHTA; CDR2 reads FQGNSA. The CDR3 region has the DNA TGTGCCAGCAGCTTAGAGCTCAGCGGGGGCTACACCTTC. This gives the protein CASSLELSGGYTF.

The chain joins TRBV24-1 to TRBJ2-5, with 10 bases identical to TRBD2. The V segment lost 1 base and the J segment 4 bases; nucleotides outside the gene matches: 8. The CDR3 has 17 amino acids. The V gene's germline CDR1 is KGHDR and CDR2 SFDVKD. The CDR3 reads CATSDFSQRGGLETQYF. The CDR3 region has the DNA TGTGCCACCAGTGATTTTTCTCAGCGGGGGGGCCTAGAGACCCAGTACTTC.

The gene calls are TRBV5-1 and TRBJ1-1, with a possible D match to TRBD1 (5 bases). Trimming removed 0 bases from V and 1 base from J, with 10 bases in between. The CDR3 loop spans 15 amino acids. Looked up from germline, CDR1 is SGHRS and CDR2 is YFSETQ. For the CDR3, the DNA is TGCGCCAGCAGCTTGGGCGGGAGGGGGAACACTGAAGCTTTCTTT. As protein: CASSLGGRGNTEAFF.

This clone was counted a single time. The chain employs TRBV7-2 and TRBJ1-6; possible D gene TRBD1, 5 bases. This CDR3 comprises 16 residues. The V end lost 5 bases, the J end lost 7 bases, and 18 bases lay between the germline ends. Per germline, CDR1 SGHTA and CDR2 FQGNSA. CDR3 residues: CASSVRGTQLNSPLHF. In nucleotides, the CDR3 is TGTGCCAGCAGCGTCCGGGGGACCCAATTGAATTCACCCCTCCACTTT. The variable domain in full, completed from reference TRBV7-2 and TRBJ1-6, reads GAGVSQSPSNKVTEKGKDVELRCDPISGHTALYWYRQSLGQGLEFLIYFQGNSAPDKSGLPSDRFSAERTGGSVSTLTIQRTQQEDSAVYLCASSVRGTQLNSPLHFGNGTRLTVT.

This chain uses TRBV4-2 with TRBJ2-3, with 12 bases lining up with TRBD2. The CDR3 has 18 amino acids. V was pared by 4 bases and J by 2 bases, with 10 bases of the junction left unmatched. Germline V gives CDR1 LGHNA, CDR2 YNFKEQ. The CDR3 sequence: CASSRGTTSGGYTDTQYF. The CDR3 coding sequence is TGTGCCAGCAGCCGGGGAACGACTAGCGGGGGATACACAGATACGCAGTATTTT.

The V and J genes are TRBV4-2 and TRBJ2-7, with TRBD1 identical over 8 bases. Per germline, CDR1 LGHNA and CDR2 YNFKEQ. V shed 0 bases and J 4 bases; nucleotides not matched to a gene: 8. The CDR3 spans 16 residues. CDR3 nucleotide sequence: TGTGCCAGCAGCCAAGAAGAGGGCCAGGGGGCTTACGAGCAGTACTTC. It translates to CASSQEEGQGAYEQYF.

The chain joins TRBV30 to TRBJ1-1; 7 nucleotides match TRBD1. The CDR3 runs to 13 residues. After removal of 3 bases from V and 0 bases from J, the junction contained 1 base not matched to a gene. Per germline, CDR1 GTSNPN and CDR2 SVGIG (reference sequence). The DNA of the CDR3 is TGTGCCTGGAGGGGACAGCTGAACACTGAAGCTTTCTTT. This translates into CAWRGQLNTEAFF.

The chain has TRBV28 and TRBJ2-5; 14 bases fit TRBD2. The CDR3 is 17 residues long. Trimming took 7 bases from V and 5 from J; bases not matched to a gene: 12. Germline lookup yields CDR1 MDHEN and CDR2 SYDVKM. In nucleotides, the CDR3 is TGTGCCAGCACCCTACCCCGACTAGCGGGGGGGGTGGAGACCCAGTACTTC. Translating gives CASTLPRLAGGVETQYF.

A few counts support this clone. V gene TRBV5-4 combines with J gene TRBJ1-4; 7 positions match TRBD1. After removal of 4 bases from V and 2 bases from J, the junction contained 5 bases not matched to a gene. This CDR3 comprises 15 residues. Germline V gene data show CDR1 as SGHNT and CDR2 as YYREEE (reference sequence). CDR3 sequence reads: CASSAQGNTNEKLFF. CDR3 nucleotide sequence: TGTGCCAGCAGCGCACAGGGGAATACTAATGAAAAACTGTTTTTT.

This clone has a single count. The V call is TRBV5-8, the J call TRBJ1-6; D not certain. V was pared by 7 bases and J by 4 bases, with 12 bases between. CDR3 length: 14 residues. Germline CDR1 and CDR2: SGHTS and YDEGEE. The CDR3 loop reads CASHTRGYNSPLHF. CDR3 nucleotides: TGTGCCAGCCATACCCGCGGGTATAATTCACCCCTCCACTTT. The full variable domain, completed using reference TRBV5-8 and TRBJ1-6, is EAGVTQSPTHLIKTRGQQATLRCSPISGHTSVYWYQQALGLGLQFLLWYDEGEERNRGNFPPRFSGRQFPNYSSELNVNALELEDSALYLCASHTRGYNSPLHFGNGTRLTVT.